This paragraph covers one TCR beta chain sequence. The record originates from a study of T-cell reconstitution after alpha-beta-depleted transplantation in children. The CDR3 length is 16 residues. Per germline, CDR1 SEHNR and CDR2 FQNEAQ (reference sequence). With 4 bases removed from V and 2 bases from J, the gap between germline ends came to 15 bases. The TCRbeta library incorporated unique molecular identifiers. A single record per CDR3 protein comes from TCRdb applying MiXCR to the PCR reads. Here the sample spans some 550,000 distinct CDR3 sequences, 18% being singletons. This clonotype was obtained from a human donor who donated a stem cell graft to a child with acute lymphoblastic leukemia. The sample in question was PBMCs from the stem cell graft donor, obtained from the stem cell graft. The V call is TRBV7-9, the J call TRBJ1-3; D is possibly TRBD1 (5 bases). CDR3 in DNA: TGTGCCAGCAGCTCCGCCGGGGGGGGAACTGGAAACACCATATATTTT. It codes for CASSSAGGGTGNTIYF.